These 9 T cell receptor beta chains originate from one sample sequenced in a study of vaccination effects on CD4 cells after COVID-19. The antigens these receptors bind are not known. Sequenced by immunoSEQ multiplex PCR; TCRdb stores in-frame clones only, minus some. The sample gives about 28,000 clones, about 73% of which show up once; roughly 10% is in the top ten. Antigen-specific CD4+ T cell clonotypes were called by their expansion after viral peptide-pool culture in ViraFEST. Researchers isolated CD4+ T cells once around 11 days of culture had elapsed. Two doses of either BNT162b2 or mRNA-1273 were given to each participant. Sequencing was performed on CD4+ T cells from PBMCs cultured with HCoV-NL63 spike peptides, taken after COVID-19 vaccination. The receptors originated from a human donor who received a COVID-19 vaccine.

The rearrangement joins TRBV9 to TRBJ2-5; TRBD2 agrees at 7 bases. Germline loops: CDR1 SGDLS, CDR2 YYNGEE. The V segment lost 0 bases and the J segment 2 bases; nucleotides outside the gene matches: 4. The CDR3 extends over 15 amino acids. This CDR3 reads CASSVAGGLQETQYF. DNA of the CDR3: TGTGCCAGCAGCGTAGCGGGGGGTTTACAAGAGACCCAGTACTTC.

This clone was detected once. The CDR3 coding sequence is TGTGCCAGCAGTAAGGACAGGGAAAGCTATGGCTACACCTTC. Protein: CASSKDRESYGYTF. This chain connects TRBV27 to TRBJ1-2, with TRBD1 matching 8 bases. Trimming cost V 5 bases and J 4 bases; bases outside gene matches: 6. CDR1 and CDR2 (germline): MNHEY, SMNVEV (reference sequence). The CDR3 covers 14 residues.

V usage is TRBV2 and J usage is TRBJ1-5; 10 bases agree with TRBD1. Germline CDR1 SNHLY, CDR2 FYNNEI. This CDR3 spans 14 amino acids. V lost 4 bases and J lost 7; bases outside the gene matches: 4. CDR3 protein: CASSGTGGRQPQHF. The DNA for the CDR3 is TGTGCCAGCAGTGGGACAGGGGGTCGACAGCCCCAGCATTTT.

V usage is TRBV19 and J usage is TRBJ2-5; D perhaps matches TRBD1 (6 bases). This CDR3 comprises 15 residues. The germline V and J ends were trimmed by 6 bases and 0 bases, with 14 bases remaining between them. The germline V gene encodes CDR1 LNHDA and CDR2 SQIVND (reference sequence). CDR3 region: CASSTLQGDQETQYF. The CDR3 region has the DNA TGTGCCAGTAGCACCTTACAGGGAGACCAAGAGACCCAGTACTTC.

The CDR3 DNA reads TGTGCCAGTGGAGTGGGACAGGGGAGGAATGAGCAGTTCTTC. It specifies CASGVGQGRNEQFF. V usage is TRBV3-1 (or the pseudogene TRBV3-2) and J usage is TRBJ2-1; 10 bases agree with TRBD1. This CDR3 is 14 amino acids long. Germline CDR1 LGHDT, CDR2 YNNKEL (reference sequence). The V and J ends lost 9 bases and 7 bases, in that order; junction bases with no gene match: 9.

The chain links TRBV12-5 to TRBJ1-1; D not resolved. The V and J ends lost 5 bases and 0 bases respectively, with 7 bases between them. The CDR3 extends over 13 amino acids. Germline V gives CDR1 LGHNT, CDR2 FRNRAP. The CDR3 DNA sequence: TGTGCTAGTGGTCGTACCATGAACACTGAAGCTTTCTTT. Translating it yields CASGRTMNTEAFF.

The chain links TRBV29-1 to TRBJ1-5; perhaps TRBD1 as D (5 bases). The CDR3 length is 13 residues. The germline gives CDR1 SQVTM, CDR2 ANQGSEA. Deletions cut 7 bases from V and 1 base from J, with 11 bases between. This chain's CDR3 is CSARGGSNQPQHF. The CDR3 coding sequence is TGCAGCGCCCGGGGGGGGAGCAATCAGCCCCAGCATTTT.

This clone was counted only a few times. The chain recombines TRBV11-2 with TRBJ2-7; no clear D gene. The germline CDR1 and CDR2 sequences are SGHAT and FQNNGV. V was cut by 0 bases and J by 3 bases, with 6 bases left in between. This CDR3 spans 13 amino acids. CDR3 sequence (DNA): TGTGCCAGCAGCTTAGAATATTACTACGAGCAGTACTTC. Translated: CASSLEYYYEQYF.

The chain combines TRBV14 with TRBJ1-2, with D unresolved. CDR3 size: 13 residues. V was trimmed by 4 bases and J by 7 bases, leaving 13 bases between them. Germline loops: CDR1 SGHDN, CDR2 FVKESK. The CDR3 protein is CASSLIPGSGYTF. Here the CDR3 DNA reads TGTGCCAGCAGCCTCATCCCGGGGAGTGGCTACACCTTC.